This T cell receptor beta chain came from a study of T-cell reconstitution after alpha-beta-depleted transplantation in children. The V segment lost 4 bases and the J segment 7 bases; nucleotides outside the gene matches: 2. CDR1 and CDR2 (germline): SNHLY, FYNNEI. The CDR3 is made up of 14 amino acids. There are many counts of this clonotype. The authors prepared the TCRbeta library with unique molecular identifiers. TCRdb fed the PCR reads into MiXCR, producing one record per CDR3 protein. The sample comprises about 610,000 distinct CDR3 sequences, roughly a tenth of which are singletons, and roughly 4% rests with the top ten.

Sample: PBMCs from the stem cell graft donor, taken from the stem cell graft. The TCR was taken from a human donor who donated a stem cell graft to a child with acute myeloid leukemia. The chain joins TRBV2 to TRBJ2-4, with 12 positions matching TRBD2. The CDR3 DNA is TGTGCCAGCAGTGGGACTAGCGGGACTAACATTCAGTACTTC. Amino acids: CASSGTSGTNIQYF.